This T cell receptor beta chain appears in the sequencing data of a study of T-cell memory formation after mild COVID-19. Findings and caveats of the study: The study detected some responding clones in pre-infection memory, suggesting cross-reactive memory joined. Clones that contracted from day 15 to 85 had balanced CD4/CD8; later expanders were CD4+ biased. CM and EM subsets held most contracting CD4+ clones; EMRA held CD8+ ones.

cDNA libraries for TCR alpha and TCR beta, carrying sample barcodes and UMIs, came from 5'RACE with constant-segment primers. A single record per CDR3 protein comes from TCRdb applying MiXCR to the 5' RACE reads. The sample shows about 310,000 distinct CDR3 sequences, 15% to 20% of them seen only once. Notes on this clonotype: What it recognizes is unknown.

V was cut by 2 bases and J by 5 bases, with 10 bases left in between. There are 15 residues in the CDR3. Germline values: CDR1 SNHLY, CDR2 FYNNEI. Sample: PBMCs or a T cell subset sorted from them (not recorded which). The V call is TRBV2, the J call TRBJ2-6; D is unresolved. This clonotype was sampled from a man between 18 and 35 years old who had mild COVID-19 (a few samples of this study predate the infection). Cell type and time point are not known. The CDR3 DNA reads as TGTGCCAGCAGTGAATCCCCGTCTTGGGCCAACGTCCTGACTTTC. Amino acid sequence: CASSESPSWANVLTF.